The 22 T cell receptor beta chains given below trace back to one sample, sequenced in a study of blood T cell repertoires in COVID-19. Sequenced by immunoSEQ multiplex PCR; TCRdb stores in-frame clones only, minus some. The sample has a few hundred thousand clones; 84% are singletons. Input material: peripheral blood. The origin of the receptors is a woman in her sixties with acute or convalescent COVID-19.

The CDR3 loop is CASSMGRRPEAFF. CDR3 nucleotides: TGTGCCAGTAGTATGGGGCGCAGGCCTGAAGCTTTCTTT. This chain links TRBV19 with TRBJ1-1; TRBD1 might be the D (5 bases). The germline CDR1 and CDR2 sequences are LNHDA and SQIVND (reference sequence). V was pared by 3 bases and J by 6 bases, with 11 bases between. The CDR3 runs to 13 residues.

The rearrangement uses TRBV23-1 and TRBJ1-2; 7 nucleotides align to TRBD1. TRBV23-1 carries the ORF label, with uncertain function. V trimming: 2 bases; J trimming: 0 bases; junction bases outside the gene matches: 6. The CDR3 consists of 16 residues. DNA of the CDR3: TGCGCCAGCAGTCAACCCCCGACAGGGACTAACTATGGCTACACCTTC. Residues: CASSQPPTGTNYGYTF.

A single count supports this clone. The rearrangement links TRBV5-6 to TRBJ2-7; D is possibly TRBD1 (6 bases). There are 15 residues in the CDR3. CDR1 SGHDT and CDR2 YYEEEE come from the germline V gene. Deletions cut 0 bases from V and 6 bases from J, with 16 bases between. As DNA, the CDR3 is TGTGCCAGCAGCTTGGCCCCCCTGGGGGCAGGCGAGCAGTACTTC. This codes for CASSLAPLGAGEQYF.

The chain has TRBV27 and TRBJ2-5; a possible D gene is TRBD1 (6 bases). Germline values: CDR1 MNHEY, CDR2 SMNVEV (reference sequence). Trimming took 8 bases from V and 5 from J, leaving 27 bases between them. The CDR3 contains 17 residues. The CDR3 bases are TGTGCCAGCGCCATCAAACCCGCCACAGGGCTGGGGGAGACCCAGTACTTC. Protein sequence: CASAIKPATGLGETQYF.

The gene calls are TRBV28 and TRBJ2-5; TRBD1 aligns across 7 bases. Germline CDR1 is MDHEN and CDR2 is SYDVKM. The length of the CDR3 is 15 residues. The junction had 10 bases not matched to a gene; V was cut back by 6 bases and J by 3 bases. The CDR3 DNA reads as TGTGCCAGCAGGAAATCCGGGACAGTCAAAGAGACCCAGTACTTC. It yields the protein CASRKSGTVKETQYF.

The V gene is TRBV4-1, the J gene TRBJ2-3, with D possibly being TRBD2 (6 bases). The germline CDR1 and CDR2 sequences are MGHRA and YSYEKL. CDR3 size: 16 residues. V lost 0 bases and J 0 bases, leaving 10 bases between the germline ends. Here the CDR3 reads CASSQESGSSTDTQYF. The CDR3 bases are TGCGCCAGCAGCCAAGAAAGCGGGTCTAGCACAGATACGCAGTATTTT.

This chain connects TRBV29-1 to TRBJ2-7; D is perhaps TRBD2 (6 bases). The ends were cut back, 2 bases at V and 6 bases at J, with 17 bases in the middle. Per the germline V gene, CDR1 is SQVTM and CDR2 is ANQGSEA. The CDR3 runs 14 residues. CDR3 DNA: TGCAGCGTTGAAATGGGACTGGGCGTGGGCGAGCAGTACTTC. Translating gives CSVEMGLGVGEQYF.

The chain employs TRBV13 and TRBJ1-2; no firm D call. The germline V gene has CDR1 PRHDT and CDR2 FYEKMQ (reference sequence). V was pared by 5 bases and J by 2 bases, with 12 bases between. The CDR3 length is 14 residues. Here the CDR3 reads CASSRRQANYGYTF. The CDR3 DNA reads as TGTGCCAGCAGCCGACGCCAGGCCAACTATGGCTACACCTTC.

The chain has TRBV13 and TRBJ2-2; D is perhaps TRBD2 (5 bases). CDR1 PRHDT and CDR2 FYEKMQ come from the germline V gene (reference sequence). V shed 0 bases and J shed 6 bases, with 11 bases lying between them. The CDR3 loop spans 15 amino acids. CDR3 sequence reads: CASSLGVGISGELFF. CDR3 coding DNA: TGTGCCAGCAGCTTAGGGGTCGGGATCTCCGGGGAGCTGTTTTTT. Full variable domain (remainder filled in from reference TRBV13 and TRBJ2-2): AAGVIQSPRHLIKEKRETATLKCYPIPRHDTVYWYQQGPGQDPQFLISFYEKMQSDKGSIPDRFSAQQFSDYHSELNMSSLELGDSALYFCASSLGVGISGELFFGEGSRLTVL.

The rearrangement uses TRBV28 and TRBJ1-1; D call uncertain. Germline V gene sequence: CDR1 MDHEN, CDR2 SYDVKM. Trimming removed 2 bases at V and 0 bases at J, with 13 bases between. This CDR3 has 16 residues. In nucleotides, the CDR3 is TGTGCCAGCAGTTTAAGTCTTGGCAGCGTGAACACTGAAGCTTTCTTT. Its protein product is CASSLSLGSVNTEAFF.

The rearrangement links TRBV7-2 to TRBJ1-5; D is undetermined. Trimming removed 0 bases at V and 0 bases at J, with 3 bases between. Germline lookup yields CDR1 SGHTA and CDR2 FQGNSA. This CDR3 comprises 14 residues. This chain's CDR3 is CASSLAASNQPQHF. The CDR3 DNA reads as TGTGCCAGCAGCTTAGCAGCTAGCAATCAGCCCCAGCATTTT.

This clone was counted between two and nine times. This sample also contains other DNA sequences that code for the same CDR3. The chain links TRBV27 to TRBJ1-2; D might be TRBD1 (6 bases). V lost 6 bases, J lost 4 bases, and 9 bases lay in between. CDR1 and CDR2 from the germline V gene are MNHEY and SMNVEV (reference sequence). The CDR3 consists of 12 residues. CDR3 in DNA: TGTGCCAGCAGACAGGGTAGCTATGGCTACACCTTC. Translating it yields CASRQGSYGYTF.

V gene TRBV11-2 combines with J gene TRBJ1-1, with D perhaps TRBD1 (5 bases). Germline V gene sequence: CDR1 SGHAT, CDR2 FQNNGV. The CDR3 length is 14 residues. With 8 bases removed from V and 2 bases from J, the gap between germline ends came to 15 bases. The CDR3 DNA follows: TGTGCCAGCCTTGGCGCGACAGCAAACACTGAAGCTTTCTTT. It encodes CASLGATANTEAFF.

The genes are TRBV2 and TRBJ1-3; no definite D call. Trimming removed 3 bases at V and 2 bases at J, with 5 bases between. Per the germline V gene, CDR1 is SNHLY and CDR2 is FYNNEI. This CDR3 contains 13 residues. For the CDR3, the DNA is TGTGCCAGCAGTGATTATCCTGGAAACACCATATATTTT. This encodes CASSDYPGNTIYF. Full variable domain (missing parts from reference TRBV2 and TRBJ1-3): EPEVTQTPSHQVTQMGQEVILRCVPISNHLYFYWYRQILGQKVEFLVSFYNNEISEKSEIFDDQFSVERPDGSNFTLKIRSTKLEDSAMYFCASSDYPGNTIYFGEGSWLTVV.

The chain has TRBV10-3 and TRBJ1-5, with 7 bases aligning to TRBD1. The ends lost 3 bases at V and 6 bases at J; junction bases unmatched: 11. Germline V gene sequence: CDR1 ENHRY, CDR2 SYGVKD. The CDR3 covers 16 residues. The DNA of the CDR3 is TGTGCCATCAGTGATAATTGGAGAGGGGGCTTTCAGCCCCAGCATTTT. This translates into CAISDNWRGGFQPQHF.

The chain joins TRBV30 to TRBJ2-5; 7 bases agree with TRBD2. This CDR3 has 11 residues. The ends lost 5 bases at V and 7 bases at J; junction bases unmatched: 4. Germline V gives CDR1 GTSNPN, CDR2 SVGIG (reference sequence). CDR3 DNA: TGTGCCTGGGGGGGGAGGGCGACCCAGTACTTC. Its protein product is CAWGGRATQYF.

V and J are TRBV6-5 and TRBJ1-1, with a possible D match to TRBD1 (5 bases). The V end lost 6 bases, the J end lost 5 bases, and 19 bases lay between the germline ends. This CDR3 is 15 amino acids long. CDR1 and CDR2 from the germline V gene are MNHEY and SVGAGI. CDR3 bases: TGTGCCAGCAGGTCGGTACAGGATGGCTATACTGAAGCTTTCTTT. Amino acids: CASRSVQDGYTEAFF.

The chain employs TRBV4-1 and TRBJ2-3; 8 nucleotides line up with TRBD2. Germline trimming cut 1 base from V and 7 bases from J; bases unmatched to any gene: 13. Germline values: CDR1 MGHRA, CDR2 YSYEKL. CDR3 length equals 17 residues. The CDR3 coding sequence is TGCGCCAGCAGCCAAGGGGTTTTCGGGGGGGCCATTCATACGCAGTATTTT. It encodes CASSQGVFGGAIHTQYF.

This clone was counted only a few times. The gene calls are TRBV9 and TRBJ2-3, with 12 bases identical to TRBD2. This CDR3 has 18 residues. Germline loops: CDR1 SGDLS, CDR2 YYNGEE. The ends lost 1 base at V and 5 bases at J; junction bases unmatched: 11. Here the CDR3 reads CASSVRGASGGARDTQYF. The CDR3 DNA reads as TGTGCCAGCAGCGTAAGAGGGGCTAGCGGGGGGGCAAGAGATACGCAGTATTTT.

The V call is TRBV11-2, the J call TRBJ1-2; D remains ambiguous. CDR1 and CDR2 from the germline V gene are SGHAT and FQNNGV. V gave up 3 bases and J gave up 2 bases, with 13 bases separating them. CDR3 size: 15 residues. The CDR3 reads CASSLEAGRNYGYTF. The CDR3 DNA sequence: TGTGCCAGCAGCTTGGAGGCCGGGCGGAACTATGGCTACACCTTC.

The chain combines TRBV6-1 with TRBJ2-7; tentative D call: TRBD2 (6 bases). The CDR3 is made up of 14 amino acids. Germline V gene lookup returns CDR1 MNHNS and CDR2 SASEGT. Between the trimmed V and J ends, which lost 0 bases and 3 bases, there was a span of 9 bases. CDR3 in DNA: TGTGCCAGCAGTGAAGCCGGGGGATTCTACGAGCAGTACTTC. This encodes CASSEAGGFYEQYF.

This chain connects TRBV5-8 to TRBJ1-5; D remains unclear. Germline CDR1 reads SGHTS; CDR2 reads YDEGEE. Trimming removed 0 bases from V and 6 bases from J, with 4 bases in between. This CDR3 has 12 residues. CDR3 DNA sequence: TGTGCCAGCAGCTTGGCGGTTCAGCCCCAGCATTTT. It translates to CASSLAVQPQHF.